The T cell receptor (beta chain) described here comes from a study of graft-versus-host responses after intestinal transplantation. CDR3 length: 14 residues. Unmatched junction bases numbered 4, after V lost 2 bases and J lost 6 bases. Germline V gene lookup returns CDR1 MDHEN and CDR2 SYDVKM. The repertoire was sequenced with immunoSEQ multiplex PCR; TCRdb's copy has only in-frame clones and lacks some. Here the sample spans approximately 75,000 clones, 90% being singletons. On this clone: Its antigen is unknown.

The receptor was derived from a human donor who was the organ donor for an intestinal transplant. The rearrangement links TRBV28 to TRBJ2-4, with 7 bases identical to TRBD1. The material was unstimulated CD8+ T cells sorted from spleen or lymph node cells, obtained before transplant. This chain's CDR3 is CASSLTGVGNIQYF. CDR3 DNA sequence: TGTGCCAGCAGTTTAACAGGGGTAGGAAACATTCAGTACTTC.